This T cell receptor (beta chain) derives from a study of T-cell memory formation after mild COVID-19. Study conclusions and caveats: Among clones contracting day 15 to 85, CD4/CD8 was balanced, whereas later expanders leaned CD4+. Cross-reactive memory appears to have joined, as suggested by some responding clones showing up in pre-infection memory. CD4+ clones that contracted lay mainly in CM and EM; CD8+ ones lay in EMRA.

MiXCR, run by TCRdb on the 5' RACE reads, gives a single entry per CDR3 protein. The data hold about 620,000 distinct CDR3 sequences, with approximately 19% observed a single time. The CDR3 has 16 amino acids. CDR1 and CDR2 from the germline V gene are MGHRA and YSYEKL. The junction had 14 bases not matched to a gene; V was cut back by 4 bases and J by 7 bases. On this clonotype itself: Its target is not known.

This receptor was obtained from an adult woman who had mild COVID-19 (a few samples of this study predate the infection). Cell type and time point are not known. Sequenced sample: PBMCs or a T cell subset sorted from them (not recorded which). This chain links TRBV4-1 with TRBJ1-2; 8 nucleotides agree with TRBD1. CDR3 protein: CASSRSAGGDLRGYTF. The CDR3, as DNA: TGCGCCAGCAGCCGGTCAGCAGGGGGCGACCTGCGTGGCTACACCTTC.